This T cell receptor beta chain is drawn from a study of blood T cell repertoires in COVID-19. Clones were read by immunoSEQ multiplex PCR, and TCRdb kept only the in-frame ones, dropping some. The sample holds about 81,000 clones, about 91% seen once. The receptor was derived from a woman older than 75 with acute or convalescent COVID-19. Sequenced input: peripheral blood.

The CDR3 bases are TGTGCCACCGGGGACAGGGGGCCCAACTATGGCTACACCTTC. Its translation: CATGDRGPNYGYTF. The chain has TRBV10-3 and TRBJ1-2, with 12 bases fitting TRBD1. The CDR3 is 14 amino acids. Germline CDR1 ENHRY, CDR2 SYGVKD. V gave up 10 bases and J gave up 2 bases; unmatched junction bases: 5.